This TCR beta chain comes out of a study of blood T cell repertoires in COVID-19. Study at large: The samples span acute and convalescent COVID-19 from the United States, Italy and Spain. Sample material is recorded as cDNA or gDNA derived from T cells, B-cell-depleted T cells, or PBMCs.

In the original workflow: Using reference gene primer amplification, nucleated cell counts were estimated. Repertoires were generated with immunoSEQ multiplex PCR, while TCRdb's copy carries only in-frame clones and drops some. That table furnishes V, J and clone size, whereas the DNA furnished D and trimming. In the table there are 280,000 or so clones, 88% of which are singletons. This CDR3 is built from 14 residues. V was shortened by 3 bases and J by 4 bases, with 14 bases between the two germline ends. The germline V gene has CDR1 GTSNPN and CDR2 SVGIG (reference sequence). The sample consisted of peripheral blood. This sequence joins TRBV30 and TRBJ2-3; a possible D gene is TRBD2 (7 bases). The sequence was obtained from a woman under 40 who had recovered from COVID-19. This CDR3 is CAWRVGGAADTQYF. The CDR3 DNA follows: TGTGCCTGGAGGGTTGGGGGGGCTGCAGATACGCAGTATTTT. Together with reference TRBV30 and TRBJ2-3, the CDR3 gives the full variable domain: SQTIHQWPATLVQPVGSPLSLECTVEGTSNPNLYWYRQAAGRGLQLLFYSVGIGQISSEVPQNLSASRPQDRQFILSSKKLLLSDSGFYLCAWRVGGAADTQYFGPGTRLTVL.